The next 27 T cell receptor beta chains were all read from a single sample in a study of patients and donors after allogeneic stem cell transplantation. Via MiXCR, TCRdb re-called the RT-PCR reads, giving one row per CDR3 protein. In the table there are hundreds of thousands of distinct CDR3 sequences, roughly 17% of which are singletons. The sample taken for sequencing was blood, either unsorted or a sorted T cell fraction (not recorded which). The receptors were sampled from a human donor who was either an allogeneic HSCT recipient or a stem cell or donor lymphocyte infusion donor (not recorded which). It is not recorded whose cells these are; they may come from a transplant donor.

J is TRBJ1-1 and V is TRBV29-1, with 7 bases matching TRBD1. Germline V gene sequence: CDR1 SQVTM, CDR2 ANQGSEA. The CDR3 totals 19 residues. With V trimmed by 4 bases and J by 0 bases, 20 bases remained unmatched. The CDR3 protein is CSVGGAIDRVRAMNTEAFF. The CDR3 nucleotides read TGCAGCGTTGGGGGGGCCATAGACAGGGTAAGAGCTATGAACACTGAAGCTTTCTTT.

This clonotype was found a few times. V is TRBV7-9 and J is TRBJ2-7; possibly TRBD1 or TRBD2 for D (5 bases each). The CDR3 totals 14 residues. The germline V gene has CDR1 SEHNR and CDR2 FQNEAQ (reference sequence). V lost 6 bases to trimming and J lost 4 bases, with 16 bases between them. The DNA for the CDR3 is TGTGCCAGCAGACCCCGGGACCGCCCATACGAGCAGTACTTC. Its translation: CASRPRDRPYEQYF.

The rearrangement uses TRBV6-1 and TRBJ2-3, with 7 bases that match TRBD1. The ends lost 7 bases at V and 2 bases at J; junction bases unmatched: 15. Per the germline V gene, CDR1 is MNHNS and CDR2 is SASEGT. CDR3 size: 17 residues. DNA of the CDR3: TGTGCCAGCAACCGGCGGACAGGACCCCTATCCACAGATACGCAGTATTTT. Residues: CASNRRTGPLSTDTQYF.

The chain carries TRBV7-9 and TRBJ2-1; possible D gene TRBD1, 5 bases. The germline V gene encodes CDR1 SEHNR and CDR2 FQNEAQ (reference sequence). V shed 5 bases and J shed 0 bases, with 14 bases lying between them. The CDR3 has 16 residues. CDR3 coding DNA: TGTGCCAGCAGCCCAAAGCAGGGCTACTCCTACAATGAGCAGTTCTTC. Residues: CASSPKQGYSYNEQFF.

This rearrangement joins TRBV27 to TRBJ2-3; no clear D gene. Per germline, CDR1 MNHEY and CDR2 SMNVEV (reference sequence). The CDR3 runs to 11 residues. The germline V and J ends were trimmed by 7 bases and 6 bases, with 8 bases remaining between them. DNA of the CDR3: TGTGCCAGCATCCCCCGGGATACGCAGTATTTT. Translating it yields CASIPRDTQYF.

The chain joins TRBV6-1 to TRBJ1-2, with a tentative D call TRBD1 (5 bases). The germline CDR1 and CDR2 sequences are MNHNS and SASEGT. Trimming stripped 1 base from V and 5 bases from J, with 11 bases between. The CDR3 covers 14 residues. CDR3 loop: CASSEEGRFYGYTF. CDR3 DNA sequence: TGTGCCAGCAGTGAAGAGGGGCGCTTTTATGGCTACACCTTC.

The chain couples TRBV5-5 to TRBJ1-3, with D possibly TRBD1 on 6 matching bases. Germline CDR1 and CDR2: SGHKS and YYEKEE (reference sequence). The V gene lost 0 bases and the J gene lost 6 bases, with 13 bases spanning the gap. The CDR3 totals 15 residues. The CDR3 bases are TGTGCCAGCAGCTTGGTAGGGGGACGGACAAACACCATATATTTT. Translation gives CASSLVGGRTNTIYF.

The V call is TRBV6-1, the J call TRBJ2-7; 9 positions agree with TRBD1. The CDR3 runs 15 residues. With V trimmed by 1 base and J by 6 bases, 7 bases remained unmatched. Germline V lookup: CDR1 MNHNS, CDR2 SASEGT. The CDR3 nucleotides are TGTGCCAGCAGTGAAGAGGGGACAGGGAGTTTCGAGCAGTACTTC. Amino acids: CASSEEGTGSFEQYF.

V is TRBV18 and J is TRBJ2-2; no clear D gene. Deletions cut 2 bases from V and 0 bases from J, with 7 bases between. CDR1 and CDR2 from the germline V gene are KGHSH and LQKENI. The CDR3 extends over 15 amino acids. This CDR3 reads CASSPSWANTGELFF. CDR3 coding DNA: TGTGCCAGCTCACCAAGTTGGGCGAACACCGGGGAGCTGTTTTTT.

The chain joins TRBV4-1 to TRBJ2-5; no definite D call. Germline V gene data show CDR1 as MGHRA and CDR2 as YSYEKL. Trimming removed 1 base from V and 1 base from J, with 10 bases in between. There are 15 residues in the CDR3. The CDR3 nucleotides read TGCGCCAGCAGCCAAGTAGGGCACTTCCAAGAGACCCAGTACTTC. Its translation: CASSQVGHFQETQYF.

The chain is built from TRBV11-1 and TRBJ2-7, with 7 bases fitting TRBD1. The CDR3 is 18 residues long. With 0 bases clipped from V and 0 bases from J, the junction kept 11 bases outside the gene matches. Per germline, CDR1 SGHAT and CDR2 FQDESV (reference sequence). CDR3 nucleotide sequence: TGTGCCAGCAGCTTAGCACCCCTTGGGCAGGGGGTCTCCTACGAGCAGTACTTC. Its protein is CASSLAPLGQGVSYEQYF.

This clonotype was seen repeatedly, ten times or more. The chain uses TRBV12-3 or TRBV12-4 and TRBJ2-1, with a tentative D call TRBD2 (5 bases). The CDR3 runs 15 residues. The V end lost 5 bases, the J end lost 0 bases, and 11 bases lay between the germline ends. The CDR3 DNA is TGTGCCAGCAGTCCCTACCTAGCCTCCTACAATGAGCAGTTCTTC. It encodes CASSPYLASYNEQFF.

This clonotype showed up just a few times. This chain links TRBV6-5 with TRBJ2-2, with unresolved D. This CDR3 is built from 15 residues. Trimming removed 2 bases at V and 6 bases at J, with 13 bases between. From germline, CDR1 is MNHEY and CDR2 SVGAGI. This chain's CDR3 is CASSYDLGKAGELFF. Written as DNA, the CDR3 is TGTGCCAGCAGTTACGATCTAGGAAAAGCCGGGGAGCTGTTTTTT.

This clonotype showed up just once. The chain recombines TRBV6-1 with TRBJ2-3; D is uncertain. The germline V and J ends were trimmed by 5 bases and 2 bases, with 8 bases remaining between them. CDR3 length: 13 residues. Germline lookup yields CDR1 MNHNS and CDR2 SASEGT. The CDR3 protein is CASSPIATDTQYF. DNA of the CDR3: TGTGCCAGCAGTCCCATCGCCACAGATACGCAGTATTTT.

This clonotype was seen only a few times. CDR3 in amino acids: CASSHGSDEQFF. CDR3 nucleotides: TGTGCCAGCAGCCACGGGAGCGATGAGCAGTTCTTC. The J gene is TRBJ2-1, the V gene TRBV4-2; D is perhaps TRBD2 (6 bases). CDR3 length: 12 residues. Germline assignment: CDR1 LGHNA and CDR2 YNFKEQ. Trimming removed 3 bases from V and 8 bases from J, with 8 bases in between.

This clonotype was recorded at least ten times. This chain connects TRBV29-1 to TRBJ2-7; the match to TRBD1 covers 7 bases. From germline, CDR1 is SQVTM and CDR2 ANQGSEA. The CDR3 has 12 amino acids. After removal of 4 bases from V and 2 bases from J, the junction contained 2 bases not matched to a gene. Here the CDR3 DNA reads TGCAGCGTTGGGGGACAGCCCTACGAGCAGTACTTC. Translating it yields CSVGGQPYEQYF.

In its sample, this clonotype was seen a few times. The chain combines TRBV27 with TRBJ1-2; 7 nucleotides agree with TRBD1. J was trimmed by 2 bases and V by 3 bases; bases with no gene match: 3. This CDR3 contains 14 residues. CDR1 and CDR2 from the germline V gene are MNHEY and SMNVEV (reference sequence). The CDR3 is CASSFGGGNYGYTF. CDR3 bases: TGTGCCAGCAGTTTTGGAGGGGGCAACTATGGCTACACCTTC.

This clonotype was seen at least ten times. V and J are TRBV5-1 and TRBJ1-5; maybe TRBD1 (5 bases). Germline assignment: CDR1 SGHRS and CDR2 YFSETQ. V dropped 0 bases and J dropped 4 bases, with 8 bases sitting between them. The CDR3 runs to 14 residues. Written as DNA, the CDR3 is TGCGCCAGCAGCTTGGAGGGACCTAATCAGCCCCAGCATTTT. It is translated as CASSLEGPNQPQHF.

J is TRBJ2-7 and V is TRBV6-6; tentatively, D is TRBD1 (6 bases). Per the germline V gene, CDR1 is MNHNY and CDR2 is SVGAGI (reference sequence). Trimming pared 0 bases from V and 3 bases from J, leaving 6 bases between. This CDR3 has 13 amino acids. CDR3 in amino acids: CASSYSQGYEQYF. The CDR3, as DNA: TGTGCCAGCAGTTACTCACAGGGCTACGAGCAGTACTTC.

The V call is TRBV20-1, the J call TRBJ2-1, with D possibly matching TRBD2 (6 bases). Trimming left V 6 bases short and J 0 bases short, with 15 bases between. Germline-derived CDR1 and CDR2 are DFQATT and SNEGSKA (reference sequence). The CDR3 totals 15 residues. Written as DNA, the CDR3 is TGCAGTGCGGCCCGAGCGGGCCCCTCCTACAATGAGCAGTTCTTC. As protein: CSAARAGPSYNEQFF.

The V and J genes are TRBV19 and TRBJ1-1; D remains unclear. The CDR3 loop spans 13 amino acids. Germline V gene data show CDR1 as LNHDA and CDR2 as SQIVND (reference sequence). Trimming cost V 7 bases and J 0 bases, with 9 bases left between them. The CDR3 nucleotides read TGTGCCAGTATACCTGGGATGAACACTGAAGCTTTCTTT. Translating gives CASIPGMNTEAFF. The full variable domain, rest sourced from reference TRBV19 and TRBJ1-1, is DGGITQSPKYLFRKEGQNVTLSCEQNLNHDAMYWYRQDPGQGLRLIYYSQIVNDFQKGDIAEGYSVSREKKESFPLTVTSAQKNPTAFYLCASIPGMNTEAFFGQGTRLTVV.

This clonotype came up many times. V is TRBV5-1 and J is TRBJ1-5; D is possibly TRBD1 (5 bases). This CDR3 has 15 residues. V was pared by 4 bases and J by 3 bases, with 14 bases between. Germline V gene lookup returns CDR1 SGHRS and CDR2 YFSETQ. The CDR3 loop is CASSASGGTNQPQHF. In DNA, the CDR3 is TGCGCCAGCAGCGCCTCGGGGGGAACCAATCAGCCCCAGCATTTT.

The chain employs TRBV5-1 and TRBJ2-5; no definite D call. Germline V gene data show CDR1 as SGHRS and CDR2 as YFSETQ. CDR3 length: 15 residues. With 1 base removed from V and 2 bases from J, the gap between germline ends came to 12 bases. CDR3 coding DNA: TGCGCCAGCAGCTTGTACAGCAGGCTGCAAGAGACCCAGTACTTC. Its protein is CASSLYSRLQETQYF.

CDR3 bases: TGTGCCAGCGCCGGGTTTGAAGCTTTCTTT. It yields the protein CASAGFEAFF. The chain couples TRBV6-1 to TRBJ1-1, with D uncertain. Germline V gives CDR1 MNHNS, CDR2 SASEGT. Trimming left V 8 bases short and J 7 bases short, with 8 bases between. This CDR3 region has 10 residues.

A word on this clonotype: Lacking the conserved final phenylalanine or tryptophan, this CDR3 likely reflects a read error. The chain has TRBV3-1 and TRBJ2-5; TRBD2 aligns across 8 bases. The germline V gene encodes CDR1 LGHDT and CDR2 YNNKEL (reference sequence). The ends lost 3 bases at V and 5 bases at J; junction bases unmatched: 11. The CDR3 is 16 residues long. CDR3 in amino acids: CASSHSGLAVWETQYS. Written as DNA, the CDR3 is TGTGCCAGCAGCCACTCCGGACTAGCTGTCTGGGAGACCCAGTACTCC.

The chain uses TRBV12-3 or TRBV12-4 and TRBJ1-2; 10 bases match TRBD1. This CDR3 is built from 16 residues. J gave up 2 bases and V 3 bases, and 6 bases lay outside the gene matches. The CDR3 spells CASSLGTGAGNYGYTF. For the CDR3, the DNA is TGTGCCAGCAGTTTGGGGACAGGGGCGGGAAACTATGGCTACACCTTC.

The table lists this clonotype with a few counts. This sequence joins TRBV5-6 and TRBJ2-1; D uncertain. V lost 2 bases and J 7 bases, leaving 16 bases between the germline ends. Germline V gene data show CDR1 as SGHDT and CDR2 as YYEEEE. The CDR3 length is 15 residues. The CDR3 protein is CASSLSSRIINEQFF. The DNA for the CDR3 is TGTGCCAGCAGCTTAAGTTCAAGAATAATAAATGAGCAGTTCTTC.